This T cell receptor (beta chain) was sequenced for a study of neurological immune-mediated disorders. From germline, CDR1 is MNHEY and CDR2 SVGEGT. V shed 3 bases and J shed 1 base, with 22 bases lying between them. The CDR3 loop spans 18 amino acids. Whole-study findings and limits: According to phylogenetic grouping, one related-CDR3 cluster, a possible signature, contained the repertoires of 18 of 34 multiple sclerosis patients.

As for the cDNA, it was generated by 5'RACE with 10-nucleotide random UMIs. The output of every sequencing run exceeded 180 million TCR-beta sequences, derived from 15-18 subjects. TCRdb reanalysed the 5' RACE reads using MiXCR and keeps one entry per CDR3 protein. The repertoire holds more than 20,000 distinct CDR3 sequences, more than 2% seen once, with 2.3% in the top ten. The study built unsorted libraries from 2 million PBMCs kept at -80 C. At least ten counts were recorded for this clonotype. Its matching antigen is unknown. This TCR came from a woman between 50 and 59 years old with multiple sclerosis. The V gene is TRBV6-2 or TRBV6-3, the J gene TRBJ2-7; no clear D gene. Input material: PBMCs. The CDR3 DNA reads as TGTGCCAGCAGTTATACCCCCCCGCCGGCGGTTAAATCCTACGAGCAGTACTTC. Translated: CASSYTPPPAVKSYEQYF.